Below, 20 T cell receptor beta chains from the same sample are listed, as sequenced in a study of Japanese encephalitis immunity and Zika vaccine responses. TCRdb called the 5' RACE reads again in MiXCR, with one record for every CDR3 protein. The sample has more than 250 distinct CDR3 sequences; 9.5% to 13% are singletons. CFSE-labeled PBMCs were cultured approximately six days with peptide pools, each at about 1 ug/mL. Sequenced here: antigen-activated CD8+ T cells from blood, cultured, sampled during a Zika inactivated vaccine study. These receptor sequences come from an adult woman who received an inactivated Zika virus vaccine.

Sample share makes this clonotype large. The chain links TRBV11-2 to TRBJ2-1; D is unclear. Germline V lookup: CDR1 SGHAT, CDR2 FQNNGV. This CDR3 comprises 15 residues. Trimming pared 6 bases from V and 0 bases from J, leaving 12 bases between. The CDR3 sequence: CASSLPQSSYNEQFF. The DNA of the CDR3 is TGTGCCAGCAGTTTGCCGCAGAGCTCCTACAATGAGCAGTTCTTC.

This clonotype was seen once. The chain has TRBV30 and TRBJ1-2; D is unclear. Deletions cut 4 bases from V and 4 bases from J, with 7 bases between. Germline V lookup: CDR1 GTSNPN, CDR2 SVGIG (reference sequence). This CDR3 is built from 11 residues. The CDR3: CAWTVSYGYTF. The CDR3 DNA is TGTGCCTGGACAGTTTCCTATGGCTACACCTTC.

By share of the sample, this clonotype is large (0.1 to 1%). The junction departs from germline at one end; a sequencing error may be responsible. The V and J genes are TRBV6-5 and TRBJ1-1; D gene ambiguous. The CDR3 is 15 residues long. CDR1 is MNHEY and CDR2 is SVGAGI in the germline V gene. The CDR3 sequence: CASSNSGVWDTEAFF. The CDR3 nucleotides read TGTGCCAGCAGTAACTCCGGAGTTTGGGACACTGAAGCTTTCTTT.

The rearrangement uses TRBV9 and TRBJ1-1; unclear D gene. From germline, CDR1 is SGDLS and CDR2 YYNGEE. Trimming took 2 bases from V and 1 from J, leaving 9 bases between them. The CDR3 has 14 amino acids. CDR3 in amino acids: CASSVGGSNTEAFF. In nucleotides, the CDR3 is TGTGCCAGCAGCGTGGGTGGGTCGAACACTGAAGCTTTCTTT.

In this sample, this clonotype is medium-sized. This chain uses TRBV6-1 with TRBJ1-1, with 7 bases lining up with TRBD1. This CDR3 spans 15 amino acids. The V segment lost 3 bases and the J segment 4 bases; nucleotides outside the gene matches: 8. The germline CDR1 and CDR2 sequences are MNHNS and SASEGT. The CDR3 here is CASSDAGTASTEAFF. DNA of the CDR3: TGTGCCAGCAGTGACGCGGGGACAGCCTCCACTGAAGCTTTCTTT.

In its sample, this clonotype is large. The chain combines TRBV5-6 with TRBJ2-1, with TRBD2 matching over 13 bases. The CDR3 consists of 16 residues. V shed 5 bases and J 4 bases; nucleotides not matched to a gene: 6. Germline V gene lookup returns CDR1 SGHDT and CDR2 YYEEEE. CDR3 protein: CASSLGLAGEYNEQFF. For the CDR3, the DNA is TGTGCCAGCAGTTTAGGACTAGCGGGAGAATACAATGAGCAGTTCTTC.

Worth noting for this clonotype: Mismatch with germline at one junction end may stem from a read error. The genes are TRBV7-9 and TRBJ2-1; TRBD1 might be the D (6 bases). The CDR3 is made up of 14 amino acids. Germline V lookup: CDR1 SEHNR, CDR2 FQNEAQ (reference sequence). The DNA for the CDR3 is TGCGCCAGCAGCCCCCACGACAGGCACAATGAGCAGTTCTTC. Translating gives CASSPHDRHNEQFF.

By sample fraction, this clonotype is hyperexpanded. This chain uses TRBV9 with TRBJ2-7, with D possibly called TRBD1 or TRBD2 (6 bases each). CDR3 length equals 15 residues. Germline lookup yields CDR1 SGDLS and CDR2 YYNGEE. Trimming pared 0 bases from V and 1 base from J, leaving 11 bases between. The CDR3 reads CASSVGGALSYEQYF. For the CDR3, the DNA is TGTGCCAGCAGCGTAGGGGGGGCCCTGTCCTACGAGCAGTACTTC.

Relative to its sample, this clonotype is large. The rearrangement joins TRBV27 to TRBJ1-1, with 9 positions matching TRBD1. Germline CDR1 MNHEY, CDR2 SMNVEV (reference sequence). V was pared by 9 bases and J by 5 bases, with 13 bases of the junction left unmatched. The CDR3 is 15 amino acids. CDR3 sequence: CASRTIRDRVTEAFF. CDR3 DNA: TGTGCCAGTCGTACCATCCGGGACAGGGTGACTGAAGCTTTCTTT.

This clonotype is judged hyperexpanded. The chain combines TRBV29-1 with TRBJ2-1, with 7 bases lining up with TRBD1. The CDR3 covers 13 residues. The V and J ends lost 6 bases and 5 bases, in that order; junction bases with no gene match: 7. Germline V gene sequence: CDR1 SQVTM, CDR2 ANQGSEA. CDR3 amino acids: CSVYPGQHNEQFF. CDR3 nucleotide sequence: TGCAGCGTGTACCCGGGACAGCACAATGAGCAGTTCTTC.

Remarks on this clonotype: This sequence may be a read error, since a much larger clone differs from it by one base. The rearrangement links TRBV20-1 to TRBJ2-5; TRBD1 agrees at 7 bases. This CDR3 has 12 amino acids. Germline assignment: CDR1 DFQATT and CDR2 SNEGSKA (reference sequence). The CDR3 region has the DNA TGCAGCGCGTTCAGGGGGTCAGAGACCCAGTACTTC. As protein: CSAFRGSETQYF.

This clonotype is medium-sized within its sample. The CDR3 here is CAISETTTGTNYGYTF. The DNA of the CDR3 is TGTGCCATCAGTGAGACGACGACAGGGACTAACTATGGCTACACCTTC. The chain has TRBV10-3 and TRBJ1-2; 7 nucleotides line up with TRBD1. This CDR3 is 16 amino acids long. The junction had 6 bases not matched to a gene; V was cut back by 2 bases and J by 0 bases. Germline CDR1 is ENHRY and CDR2 is SYGVKD.

This clonotype is large (0.1 to 1%) in the sample. This chain uses TRBV12-5 with TRBJ1-5, with D unclear. CDR1 and CDR2 from the germline V gene are LGHNT and FRNRAP. The ends were cut back, 7 bases at V and 6 bases at J, with 7 bases in the middle. The CDR3 is 11 residues long. This CDR3 is CASAMSQPQHF. In DNA form, the CDR3 reads TGTGCTAGTGCTATGAGTCAGCCCCAGCATTTT.

By sample fraction, this clonotype is large. The rearrangement uses TRBV27 and TRBJ1-1, with TRBD1 matching over 7 bases. The CDR3 contains 17 residues. Germline CDR1 and CDR2: MNHEY and SMNVEV (reference sequence). V was pared by 4 bases and J by 4 bases, with 15 bases of the junction left unmatched. The CDR3 nucleotides read TGTGCCAGCAGTTCGAACCGGGACAGAGTCCTAGGCACTGAAGCTTTCTTT. This translates into CASSSNRDRVLGTEAFF.

The rearrangement uses TRBV5-1 and TRBJ2-2; a possible D gene is TRBD1 (5 bases). V shed 0 bases and J shed 6 bases, with 15 bases lying between them. CDR1 and CDR2 from the germline V gene are SGHRS and YFSETQ. There are 16 residues in the CDR3. CDR3 DNA sequence: TGCGCCAGCAGCTTGGATAGGGGCGCAGTATCCGGGGAGCTGTTTTTT. Its protein product is CASSLDRGAVSGELFF. Looking up the rest from reference TRBV5-1 and TRBJ2-2 gives the full variable domain: KAGVTQTPRYLIKTRGQQVTLSCSPISGHRSVSWYQQTPGQGLQFLFEYFSETQRNKGNFPGRFSGRQFSNSRSEMNVSTLELGDSALYLCASSLDRGAVSGELFFGEGSRLTVL.

This clonotype is categorized as large (0.1 to 1%). The chain couples TRBV21-1 to TRBJ1-5. TRBV21-1 is assigned pseudogene status. This CDR3 has 13 amino acids. This chain's CDR3 is CASSKETNQPQHF. CDR3 nucleotide sequence: TGTGCCAGCAGCAAAGAGACAAATCAGCCCCAGCATTTT.

By sample fraction, this clonotype is large. This CDR3 is CASSPWTGEEQYF. The CDR3 DNA sequence: TGCGCCAGCAGCCCCTGGACAGGGGAAGAGCAGTACTTC. The J gene is TRBJ2-7, the V gene TRBV4-1, with 9 bases matching TRBD1. V dropped 4 bases and J dropped 7; count of bases not matched to a gene: 5. The CDR3 contains 13 residues. The germline CDR1 and CDR2 sequences are MGHRA and YSYEKL.

This clonotype turned up a few times. V gene TRBV18 combines with J gene TRBJ2-1, with TRBD1 matching over 7 bases. The CDR3 contains 16 residues. The trim removed 6 bases at V and 4 bases at J, leaving 12 bases unmatched. Looked up from germline, CDR1 is KGHSH and CDR2 is LQKENI. The CDR3 DNA is TGTGCCAGCTCCCTTGTCTCAAGGGGGCGGTACAATGAGCAGTTCTTC. Translation gives CASSLVSRGRYNEQFF.

By frequency in the sample, this clonotype is medium-sized. V usage is TRBV30 and J usage is TRBJ2-7; a weak D match, TRBD2 (6 bases). The CDR3 spans 13 residues. CDR1 and CDR2 (germline): GTSNPN, SVGIG (reference sequence). V lost 3 bases and J lost 2, with 11 bases in between. DNA for the CDR3: TGTGCCTGGAGAGGGGACTCCCCCTACGAGCAGTACTTC. It encodes CAWRGDSPYEQYF.

Judged by abundance, this clonotype is large. The CDR3 DNA sequence: TGCGCCAGCAGCCAAGATCAGGGCCGTAGCTCTGGGGCCAACGTCCTGACTTTC. This translates into CASSQDQGRSSGANVLTF. The chain joins TRBV4-1 to TRBJ2-6; a possible D gene is TRBD1 (5 bases). CDR1 and CDR2 (germline): MGHRA, YSYEKL. Deletions cut 0 bases from V and 0 bases from J, with 12 bases between. The CDR3 sequence is 18 residues long.